The entry that follows covers one T cell receptor beta chain sequence. The CDR3 totals 14 residues. Trimming took off 7 bases at V and 4 bases at J, with 14 bases between the two ends. Germline assignment: CDR1 MNHEY and CDR2 SVGAGI. This record comes from a study of T-cell memory formation after mild COVID-19. cDNA libraries for TCR alpha and TCR beta, carrying sample barcodes and UMIs, came from 5'RACE with constant-segment primers. MiXCR was run by TCRdb on the 5' RACE reads, yielding one entry per CDR3 protein. The repertoire holds 340,000 or so distinct CDR3 sequences, with 10% to 15% as singletons.

V usage is TRBV6-5 and J usage is TRBJ2-1; D unresolved. The sequenced sample was PBMCs or a T cell subset sorted from them (not recorded which). This TCR was recovered from a man younger than 35 who had mild COVID-19 (a few samples of this study predate the infection). Cell type and time point are not known. The CDR3 sequence is CASKVDSPYNEQFF. The CDR3 region has the DNA TGTGCCAGCAAGGTGGATTCCCCTTACAATGAGCAGTTCTTC.